The T cell receptor beta chain under discussion was sequenced for a study of regulatory T cells in long-lasting Graves disease. TCR beta libraries were built with iRepertoire HTBI primers and Arm-PCR of CDR3 regions. TCRdb re-derived calls from the multiplex PCR reads in MiXCR, one entry per CDR3 protein. The sample records a few hundred thousand distinct CDR3 sequences, roughly a quarter being singletons. Time point in this sample: persistent/refractory GD, antithyroid drugs over 5 years with positive TRAb. The TCR library was prepared using RNA isolated from PBMCs. American Thyroid Association guidelines were used to diagnose Graves' disease. Study observations and caveats: Fewer public clonotypes were shared by new patients (about 940) than by persistent patients (approximately 2,700). Researchers reported studying only peripheral blood, not thyroid tissue.

The CDR3 is 12 amino acids. Germline V lookup: CDR1 MDHEN, CDR2 SYDVKM. V lost 4 bases and J lost 6, with 7 bases in between. At least ten counts were recorded for this clonotype. Antigen unknown. This clonotype originated in a female donor with Graves disease. The chain is built from TRBV28 and TRBJ1-5; no clear D gene. Material: peripheral blood mononuclear cells (PBMCs), obtained when the disease was refractory, from a patient treated with antithyroid drugs. CDR3 DNA sequence: TGTGCCAGCAGTTCGGTGCGTCAGCCCCAGCATTTT. Amino acids: CASSSVRQPQHF.